Listed here are 21 T cell receptor beta chains from one sample, sequenced in a study of T cell responses to AZD1222 COVID-19 vaccine. The method was immunoSEQ multiplex PCR; TCRdb's version includes in-frame clones alone and lacks a portion of them. The profile shows around 100,000 clones, about nine tenths of them singletons. The specimen was peripheral blood, collected on day 0 of AZD1222 vaccination. Every receptor here comes from an adult in good health.

V is TRBV6-1 and J is TRBJ2-7, with D perhaps TRBD1 (5 bases). V lost 2 bases and J 7 bases, leaving 12 bases between the germline ends. CDR3 length: 13 amino acids. CDR1 is MNHNS and CDR2 is SASEGT in the germline V gene. The CDR3: CASSEFRVREQYF. In DNA form, the CDR3 reads TGTGCCAGCAGTGAATTCAGGGTGCGAGAGCAGTACTTC.

The rearrangement links TRBV3-1 (or the pseudogene TRBV3-2) to TRBJ2-7; no definite D call. Germline CDR1 reads LGHDT; CDR2 reads YNNKEL (reference sequence). V was pared by 5 bases and J by 1 base, with 9 bases between. The CDR3 runs to 13 residues. This CDR3 reads CASSFGRSYEQYF. The CDR3 DNA follows: TGTGCCAGCAGCTTCGGACGGTCCTACGAGCAGTACTTC.

The rearrangement joins TRBV5-4 to TRBJ1-1, with 7 bases identical to TRBD1. The V gene end was trimmed by 4 bases and the J gene end by 3 bases; junction bases not matched to a gene: 6. There are 14 residues in the CDR3. Germline V gene data show CDR1 as SGHNT and CDR2 as YYREEE (reference sequence). This CDR3 is CASSPRGLDTEAFF. The CDR3 DNA follows: TGTGCCAGCAGCCCCAGGGGGTTGGACACTGAAGCTTTCTTT.

The gene calls are TRBV6-4 and TRBJ1-2; D unresolved. From germline, CDR1 is MRHNA and CDR2 SNTAGT. The V gene lost 2 bases and the J gene lost 8 bases, with 12 bases spanning the gap. This CDR3 has 13 amino acids. In nucleotides, the CDR3 is TGTGCCAGCAGTGACGATGGGGAGGAGGGCTACACCTTC. This gives the protein CASSDDGEEGYTF.

About this clone: A junction boundary mismatches the germline segment, possibly from a read error. V and J are TRBV2 and TRBJ1-2; TRBD1 matches 7 bases. The CDR3 is 16 residues long. The germline V gene encodes CDR1 SNHLY and CDR2 FYNNEI. CDR3 residues: CASRELPQGFSMPVAF. CDR3 nucleotides: TGTGCCAGCAGAGAACTACCACAGGGGTTTTCCATGCCGGTTGCCTTC.

This chain links TRBV7-6 with TRBJ1-1; 7 bases fit TRBD1. The V gene end was trimmed by 4 bases and the J gene end by 2 bases; junction bases not matched to a gene: 4. The CDR3 is 14 amino acids. Looked up from germline, CDR1 is SGHVS and CDR2 is FNYEAQ. CDR3 residues: CASSSTGFNTEAFF. As DNA, the CDR3 is TGTGCCAGCAGCTCGACAGGGTTTAACACTGAAGCTTTCTTT.

V usage is TRBV7-9 and J usage is TRBJ2-1; 9 nucleotides agree with TRBD1. Germline-derived CDR1 and CDR2 are SEHNR and FQNEAQ (reference sequence). The CDR3 runs to 12 residues. J was trimmed by 16 bases and V by 6 bases; bases with no gene match: 10. The CDR3 region is CASSSGQGIPFF. CDR3 bases: TGTGCCAGCAGTTCTGGACAGGGGATTCCATTCTTC.

This chain links TRBV5-1 with TRBJ2-1; 10 bases line up with TRBD2. The V segment lost 4 bases and the J segment 9 bases; nucleotides outside the gene matches: 10. In germline, CDR1 is SGHRS, CDR2 YFSETQ. The CDR3 loop spans 15 amino acids. The DNA for the CDR3 is TGCGCCAGCAGCGACCGTAGCGGGGGGTTAGGTGAGCAGTTCTTC. It yields the protein CASSDRSGGLGEQFF.

This chain joins TRBV11-2 and TRBJ1-6, with 7 bases matching TRBD1. The CDR3 sequence is 15 residues long. CDR1 is SGHAT, CDR2 FQNNGV, per germline. The J segment lost 9 bases and the V segment lost 1 base, leaving 6 bases of the junction unmatched. The CDR3, as DNA: TGTGCCAGCAGCTTAGGCCCAGGGGGAGGTTCACCCCTCCACTTT. Translated: CASSLGPGGGSPLHF.

The CDR3 reads CASSLGLSYGYTF. The DNA for the CDR3 is TGTGCCAGCAGCTTGGGACTTTCCTATGGCTACACCTTC. V gene TRBV5-8 combines with J gene TRBJ1-2; no clear D gene. Trimming stripped 0 bases from V and 4 bases from J, with 7 bases between. Germline V gene sequence: CDR1 SGHTS, CDR2 YDEGEE. This CDR3 is 13 amino acids long. The complete variable domain, with remaining parts taken from reference TRBV5-8 and TRBJ1-2, reads EAGVTQSPTHLIKTRGQQATLRCSPISGHTSVYWYQQALGLGLQFLLWYDEGEERNRGNFPPRFSGRQFPNYSSELNVNALELEDSALYLCASSLGLSYGYTFGSGTRLTVV.

This clone was counted once. The chain uses TRBV6-5 and TRBJ1-2; D ambiguous. Germline V gene data show CDR1 as MNHEY and CDR2 as SVGAGI. This CDR3 has 15 amino acids. V was cut by 2 bases and J by 0 bases, with 10 bases left in between. The CDR3 here is CASSYVGRSNYGYTF. The CDR3, as DNA: TGTGCCAGCAGTTACGTGGGCAGATCTAACTATGGCTACACCTTC.

The V and J genes are TRBV7-6 and TRBJ2-3, with D perhaps matching TRBD2 (6 bases). Germline values: CDR1 SGHVS, CDR2 FNYEAQ. Trimming stripped 5 bases from V and 2 bases from J, with 20 bases between. There are 17 residues in the CDR3. CDR3 in DNA: TGTGCCAGCAGCCCATATGAGGCGCGGGGAATCACAGATACGCAGTATTTT. It encodes CASSPYEARGITDTQYF. Together with reference TRBV7-6 and TRBJ2-3, the CDR3 gives the full variable domain: GAGVSQSPRYKVTKRGQDVALRCDPISGHVSLYWYRQALGQGPEFLTYFNYEAQQDKSGLPNDRFSAERPEGSISTLTIQRTEQRDSAMYRCASSPYEARGITDTQYFGPGTRLTVL.

The rearrangement uses TRBV18 and TRBJ2-7, with D perhaps matching TRBD1 (6 bases). CDR3 length: 12 amino acids. CDR1 KGHSH and CDR2 LQKENI come from the germline V gene. V lost 8 bases, J lost 2 bases, and 10 bases lay in between. CDR3 sequence: CASGTSTYEQYF. In DNA, the CDR3 is TGTGCCAGCGGGACATCCACCTACGAGCAGTACTTC.

Comment on this clone: The DNA is left out, because the CDR3 cannot be placed on it with certainty; the CDR3 is given as TCRdb lists it. The rearrangement joins TRBV7-9 to TRBJ1-2. A total of 13 residues make up the CDR3, ends included. CDR1 and CDR2 from the germline V gene are SEHNR and FQNEAQ (reference sequence). The CDR3 sequence is CASPDFRGIGYTF.

This clone was found a few times. The chain uses TRBV10-3 and TRBJ1-5; no definite D call. CDR3 length: 14 residues. Germline CDR1 is ENHRY and CDR2 is SYGVKD. Trimming took 2 bases from V and 3 from J, leaving 8 bases between them. The DNA of the CDR3 is TGTGCCATCAGTGAGACGGGGTACAATCAGCCCCAGCATTTT. Its translation: CAISETGYNQPQHF.

This rearrangement joins TRBV6-6 to TRBJ1-4; 8 bases line up with TRBD1. V shed 5 bases, J shed 5 bases, and the junction held 4 bases outside the gene matches. This CDR3 is 14 amino acids long. Per the germline V gene, CDR1 is MNHNY and CDR2 is SVGAGI (reference sequence). CDR3 nucleotide sequence: TGTGCCAGCAGTCAGGACAGGGACAATGAAAAACTGTTTTTT. Protein product: CASSQDRDNEKLFF.

The count of this clone is one. CDR3 DNA sequence: TGTGCCAGCAGTCCCCGACAGGGGGCGTCTGGGGCCAACGTCCTGACTTTC. It is translated as CASSPRQGASGANVLTF. The V call is TRBV6-2 or TRBV6-3, the J call TRBJ2-6; 10 bases map to TRBD1. The CDR3 is 17 residues long. Losses at the gene ends were 5 bases for V and 1 base for J; bases not matched to a gene: 5. CDR1 is MNHEY, CDR2 SVGEGT, per germline.

The chain joins TRBV29-1 to TRBJ2-7, with 10 bases matching TRBD2. Unmatched junction bases numbered 9, after V lost 6 bases and J lost 4 bases. There are 14 residues in the CDR3. The germline gives CDR1 SQVTM, CDR2 ANQGSEA. This CDR3 reads CSVRTSGVSYEQYF. The CDR3 bases are TGCAGCGTGCGAACTAGCGGGGTCTCGTACGAGCAGTACTTC.

This clone was seen once. This chain uses TRBV9 with TRBJ2-7; D is perhaps TRBD1 (6 bases). CDR3 size: 16 residues. Germline assignment: CDR1 SGDLS and CDR2 YYNGEE. V gave up 3 bases and J gave up 4 bases, with 20 bases separating them. CDR3 nucleotides: TGTGCCAGCAGCGGCACCTCGCTGACAGGATCTTACGAGCAGTACTTC. The encoded protein is CASSGTSLTGSYEQYF. The entire variable domain, with the rest obtained from reference TRBV9 and TRBJ2-7, is as follows: DSGVTQTPKHLITATGQRVTLRCSPRSGDLSVYWYQQSLDQGLQFLIQYYNGEERAKGNILERFSAQQFPDLHSELNLSSLELGDSALYFCASSGTSLTGSYEQYFGPGTRLTVT.

The V gene is TRBV3-1 (or the pseudogene TRBV3-2), the J gene TRBJ2-1; D remains ambiguous. The V end lost 3 bases, the J end lost 1 base, and 16 bases lay between the germline ends. Germline lookup yields CDR1 LGHDT and CDR2 YNNKEL (reference sequence). The CDR3 is 17 residues long. The CDR3 DNA is TGTGCCAGCAGCCACGTGCTCAGCCCGAGGTCCTACAATGAGCAGTTCTTC. Amino acid sequence: CASSHVLSPRSYNEQFF.

V usage is TRBV7-9 and J usage is TRBJ1-2, with TRBD1 matching over 11 bases. This CDR3 spans 15 amino acids. Germline CDR1 and CDR2: SEHNR and FQNEAQ (reference sequence). Trimming took 4 bases from V and 4 from J; bases not matched to a gene: 5. CDR3 nucleotides: TGTGCCAGCAGCTCCGGACAGGGGGCGGGCTATGGCTACACCTTC. This encodes CASSSGQGAGYGYTF.